The source of this TCR beta chain is a study of control samples from healthy donors and cancer patients. Generated by immunoSEQ multiplex PCR, the TCRdb table keeps only in-frame clones and is missing some. The table records fewer than 95,000 clones, approximately 86% of them present only once. V lost 7 bases and J lost 2; bases outside the gene matches: 11. Germline V gene sequence: CDR1 SGDLS, CDR2 YYNGEE. There are 17 residues in the CDR3. The V call is TRBV9, the J call TRBJ2-6; 8 nucleotides align to TRBD2. The clonotype comes from a woman in her 50s in good health. Sequencing used blood. CDR3 coding DNA: TGTGCCAGCGGCCGGCGGGGGGCCTTTCCTGGGGCCAACGTCCTGACTTTC. Encoded protein: CASGRRGAFPGANVLTF. Drawing the rest from reference TRBV9 and TRBJ2-6, the complete variable domain is DSGVTQTPKHLITATGQRVTLRCSPRSGDLSVYWYQQSLDQGLQFLIQYYNGEERAKGNILERFSAQQFPDLHSELNLSSLELGDSALYFCASGRRGAFPGANVLTFGAGSRLTVL.